The clone carrying this TCR beta chain has more than one count but fewer than ten. Its target is not known. This record belongs to a study of T-cell memory formation after mild COVID-19. Study context: The two donors had largely donor-specific TCR clusters.

Study results and caveats: Some clones that responded turned up in pre-infection memory, which suggests that cross-reactive memory joined in. Contracting clones from day 15 to 85 had balanced CD4/CD8; later expanders favoured CD4+.

V dropped 3 bases and J dropped 3 bases, with 15 bases sitting between them. CDR1 is SGDLS and CDR2 is YYNGEE in the germline V gene. This CDR3 has 16 residues. The 5'RACE method, run with constant-segment primers, produced TCR alpha and TCR beta cDNA libraries (carrying sample barcodes and UMIs). Each CDR3 protein gets one entry after TCRdb re-called the 5' RACE reads with MiXCR. The sample shows hundreds of thousands of distinct CDR3 sequences, around 21% of them seen only once. This clonotype was sampled from an adult woman who had mild COVID-19 (a few samples of this study predate the infection). Cell type and time point are not known. Sequenced input: PBMCs or a T cell subset sorted from them (not recorded which). The chain is built from TRBV9 and TRBJ2-2; a possible D gene is TRBD2 (5 bases). The CDR3 DNA is TGTGCCAGCAGCGACCGTCTGGGAGTCGACACCGGGGAGCTGTTTTTT. This encodes CASSDRLGVDTGELFF.